This TCR beta chain is drawn from a study of metastatic and nonmetastatic thyroid tumors. Study details: For malignant and benign thyroid patients, tumor or nodule tissue and blood were the sources whose repertoires were compared.

Source study methods: In papillary thyroid cancer, a distant-metastasis classifier was built using CDR3 differences across clinicopathological groups. TCRdb reanalyzed the PCR reads via MiXCR. The V and J calls were determined by TCRdb, not by the authors. The profile shows 20,000 to 30,000 clones, roughly 13% of them singletons. Nobody among the patients had been given any treatment before thyroid surgery. Trimming cost V 0 bases and J 2 bases; bases outside gene matches: 4. Germline V gene data show CDR1 as SGDLS and CDR2 as YYNGEE. The CDR3 consists of 16 residues. Broader study findings: Benign nodules were reported to have significantly lower TCR beta diversity than malignant thyroid tumors, in blood and tumor.

This clone was observed many times. Its target is unknown. Sequenced sample: blood. This chain links TRBV9 with TRBJ2-1; the match to TRBD2 covers 8 bases. The TCR was taken from a female donor with papillary thyroid cancer or a benign thyroid nodule (not recorded which). Some clones in this sample may be carry-over from other donors' samples. CDR3 DNA: TGTGCCAGCAGCGTAGCGGGAGGGCCGCCCTACAATGAGCAGTTCTTC. As protein: CASSVAGGPPYNEQFF.